This T cell receptor beta chain was obtained from a study of OX40 agonist ivuxolimab in advanced cancers. Assay: immunoSEQ multiplex PCR; the TCRdb copy retains only in-frame clones and omits some. The sample holds around 40,000 clones, 80% seen once. V lost 5 bases and J 4 bases, leaving 19 bases between the germline ends. The CDR3 is 15 amino acids. CDR1 and CDR2 (germline): SGHKS, YYEKEE (reference sequence). The receptor's source is an adult with an advanced solid tumor such as melanoma, head and neck, liver or kidney cancer. The source was CD4+ or CD8+ T cells sorted from blood, collected in a trial of the OX40 agonist ivuxolimab. This rearrangement joins TRBV5-5 to TRBJ2-7; perhaps TRBD1 as D (6 bases). The CDR3 sequence: CASRANPGQLYEQYF. In DNA form, the CDR3 reads TGTGCCAGCAGGGCGAACCCGGGACAACTGTACGAGCAGTACTTC.